The T cell receptor (beta chain) under discussion was sequenced for a study of response to subunit inactivated influenza vaccine. In TCRdb, the RT-PCR reads were re-called with MiXCR into one record per CDR3 protein. The sample lists 700,000 to 800,000 distinct CDR3 sequences; under 20% were seen once. V gave up 0 bases and J gave up 3 bases, with 21 bases separating them. Germline CDR1 and CDR2: SGDLS and YYNGEE. The CDR3 has 18 amino acids. This chain uses TRBV9 with TRBJ1-1; D may be TRBD1 (5 bases). The origin of this receptor is a man aged 50-59 years who received an inactivated influenza vaccine. Sample: PBMCs from blood, taken about 5 days after vaccination. The CDR3 DNA is TGTGCCAGCAGCGTAGGAGCCCATACCAGGATGGGGGACACTGAAGCTTTCTTT. Residues: CASSVGAHTRMGDTEAFF.